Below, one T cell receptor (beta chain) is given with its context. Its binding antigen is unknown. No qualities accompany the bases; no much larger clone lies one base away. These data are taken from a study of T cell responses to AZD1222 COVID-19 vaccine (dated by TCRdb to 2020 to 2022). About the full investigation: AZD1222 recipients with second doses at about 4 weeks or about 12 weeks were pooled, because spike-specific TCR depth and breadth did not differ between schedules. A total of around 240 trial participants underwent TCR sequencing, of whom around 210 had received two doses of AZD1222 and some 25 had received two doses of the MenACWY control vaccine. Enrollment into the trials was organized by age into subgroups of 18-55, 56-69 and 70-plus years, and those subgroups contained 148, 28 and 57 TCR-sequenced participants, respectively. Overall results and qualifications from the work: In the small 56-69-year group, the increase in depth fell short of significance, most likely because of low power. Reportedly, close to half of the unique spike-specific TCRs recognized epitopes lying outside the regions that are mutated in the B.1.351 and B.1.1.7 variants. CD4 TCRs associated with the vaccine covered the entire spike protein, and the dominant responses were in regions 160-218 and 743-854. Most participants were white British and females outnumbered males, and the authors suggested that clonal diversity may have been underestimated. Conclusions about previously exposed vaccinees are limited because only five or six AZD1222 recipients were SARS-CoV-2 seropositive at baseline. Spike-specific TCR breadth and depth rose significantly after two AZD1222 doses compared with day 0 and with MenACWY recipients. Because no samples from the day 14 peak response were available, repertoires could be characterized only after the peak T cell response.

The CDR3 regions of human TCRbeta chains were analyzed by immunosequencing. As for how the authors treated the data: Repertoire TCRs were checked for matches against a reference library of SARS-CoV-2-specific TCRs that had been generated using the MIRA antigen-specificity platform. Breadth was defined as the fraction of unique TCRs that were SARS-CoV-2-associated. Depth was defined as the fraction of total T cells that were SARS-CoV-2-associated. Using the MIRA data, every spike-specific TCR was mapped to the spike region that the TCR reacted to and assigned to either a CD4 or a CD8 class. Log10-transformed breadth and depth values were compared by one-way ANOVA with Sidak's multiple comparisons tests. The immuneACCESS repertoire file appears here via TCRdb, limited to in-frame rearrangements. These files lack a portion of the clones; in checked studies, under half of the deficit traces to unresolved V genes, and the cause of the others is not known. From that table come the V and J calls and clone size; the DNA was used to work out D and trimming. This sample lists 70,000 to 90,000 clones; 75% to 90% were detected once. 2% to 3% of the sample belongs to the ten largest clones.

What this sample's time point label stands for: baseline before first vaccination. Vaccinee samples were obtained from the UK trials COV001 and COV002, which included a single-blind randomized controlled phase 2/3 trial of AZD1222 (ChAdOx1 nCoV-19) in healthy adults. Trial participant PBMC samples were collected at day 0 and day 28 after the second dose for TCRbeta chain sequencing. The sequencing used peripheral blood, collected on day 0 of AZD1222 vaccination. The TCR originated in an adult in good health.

The CDR3 reads as follows: CASSKDRGSSYNSPLHF. Here is the DNA: TGTGCCAGCAGTAAAGACAGGGGCAGCTCCTATAATTCACCCCTCCACTTT. The chain uses TRBV6-1 and TRBJ1-6, with 8 bases in between that match TRBD1. The CDR3, cysteine through phenylalanine, is 17 amino acids long. CDR3 DNA is the only sequence kept; it has 51 bases, read in frame from the first base. V has 5 bases trimmed and J has 0 bases trimmed; junction bases matching no gene number 6. Reading the germline V gene gives CDR1 MNHNS and CDR2 SASEGT.